The table lists the clone carrying this T cell receptor beta chain with a count of one. This record comes from a study of CD4 and CD8 cells across lung adenocarcinoma regions. TCRdb analysed the PCR reads with MiXCR anew, one entry per CDR3 protein. This sample has about 12,000 distinct CDR3 sequences, with over 45% found just once. Germline V gives CDR1 SGHTA, CDR2 FQGNSA. The CDR3 loop spans 13 amino acids. V lost 2 bases and J 5 bases, leaving 8 bases between the germline ends. Localized lung adenocarcinoma, a non-small cell lung cancer, affected the donors. The sequence derives from a male donor with lung adenocarcinoma. The CD4 and CD8 labels of this study may be unreliable. Sequences were obtained from CD8+ T cells from the margin of a lung tumor. This chain links TRBV7-2 with TRBJ2-3; no reliable D call. The CDR3 coding sequence is TGTGCCAGCAGCTTAAAATGGGGAGATACGCAGTATTTT. Translated, it gives CASSLKWGDTQYF.